The 24 T cell receptor beta chains in this list originate from one sample, sequenced in a study of shared clonotypes between healthy human individuals. Sequencing used immunoSEQ multiplex PCR; TCRdb keeps in-frame clones, though not all of them. The table records around 2.5 million clones, 93% of them present only once. What was sequenced was naive CD4+ T cells from PBMCs. The subset was: CD45RA+ positively selected. These receptor sequences come from a man aged 18 to 29 in good health. Some clones in this sample may be carry-over from other donors' samples.

This sequence joins TRBV5-1 and TRBJ2-7, with 9 bases matching TRBD1. Germline V gene lookup returns CDR1 SGHRS and CDR2 YFSETQ. The junction had 9 bases not matched to a gene; V was cut back by 4 bases and J by 1 base. This CDR3 is built from 16 residues. The CDR3 region is CASSHYRDRASYEQYF. The CDR3, as DNA: TGCGCCAGCAGCCATTACCGGGACAGGGCGTCCTACGAGCAGTACTTC.

The genes are TRBV6-1 and TRBJ2-2; D unclear. V lost 5 bases and J 4 bases, leaving 8 bases between the germline ends. Germline lookup yields CDR1 MNHNS and CDR2 SASEGT. The CDR3 totals 13 residues. In DNA form, the CDR3 reads TGTGCCAGCAGTTCTCGGTTCACCGGGGAGCTGTTTTTT. Its translation: CASSSRFTGELFF.

The sample holds a few counts of this clone. Other DNA sequences from this sample encode an identical CDR3 as well. The rearrangement links TRBV28 to TRBJ1-2; D remains unclear. V lost 3 bases to trimming and J lost 0 bases, with 2 bases between them. There are 12 residues in the CDR3. Germline-derived CDR1 and CDR2 are MDHEN and SYDVKM. The CDR3, as DNA: TGTGCCAGCAGTTTGTCTAACTATGGCTACACCTTC. Amino acid sequence: CASSLSNYGYTF.

The chain recombines TRBV10-2 with TRBJ2-7, with unresolved D. CDR3 length: 12 residues. The germline V gene encodes CDR1 WSHSY and CDR2 SAAADI. Trimming took off 3 bases at V and 5 bases at J, with 8 bases between the two ends. CDR3 nucleotide sequence: TGCGCCAGCAGTGACGAGTTCCACGAGCAGTACTTC. Its protein is CASSDEFHEQYF.

This sequence joins TRBV11-2 and TRBJ1-4; D might be TRBD1 (5 bases). The V and J ends lost 5 bases and 7 bases respectively, with 17 bases between them. Germline lookup yields CDR1 SGHAT and CDR2 FQNNGV. The CDR3 contains 15 residues. The DNA for the CDR3 is TGTGCCAGCAGCACCCGGGGCGGAGAAGGTGAAAAACTGTTTTTT. Translating it yields CASSTRGGEGEKLFF.

As to this clone: This CDR3 is also generated by other DNA sequences in the sample. The V gene is TRBV6-6, the J gene TRBJ2-7; D is unclear. This CDR3 has 12 amino acids. Per germline, CDR1 MNHNY and CDR2 SVGAGI (reference sequence). V lost 0 bases to trimming and J lost 4 bases, with 4 bases between them. CDR3 nucleotide sequence: TGTGCCAGCAGTTACTCGAGTTACGAGCAGTACTTC. It translates to CASSYSSYEQYF.

This chain uses TRBV4-3 with TRBJ1-5; tentatively, D is TRBD1 (5 bases). The CDR3 is made up of 14 amino acids. Per the germline V gene, CDR1 is LGHNA and CDR2 is YSLEER. Trimming took off 3 bases at V and 5 bases at J, with 11 bases between the two ends. This CDR3 reads CASSHRQGDQPQHF. CDR3 coding DNA: TGCGCCAGCAGCCATCGGCAGGGTGATCAGCCCCAGCATTTT.

The chain couples TRBV27 to TRBJ2-5, with 8 bases fitting TRBD1. The better agreement between TRBJ2-7 and the DNA end casts doubt on the J call. CDR1 and CDR2 (germline): MNHEY, SMNVEV (reference sequence). The CDR3 is 13 amino acids. CDR3 DNA sequence: TGTGCCAGCAGTCCGGACAGGGACTACGAGCAGTACTTC. This gives the protein CASSPDRDYEQYF.

This chain links TRBV28 with TRBJ2-2, with D perhaps TRBD2 (5 bases). The germline V and J ends were trimmed by 8 bases and 5 bases, with 15 bases remaining between them. Germline CDR1 reads MDHEN; CDR2 reads SYDVKM. The CDR3 consists of 14 residues. The CDR3 region is CASRGGRGTGELFF. The CDR3 bases are TGTGCCAGCCGGGGTGGGAGAGGTACCGGGGAGCTGTTTTTT.

This rearrangement joins TRBV7-2 to TRBJ2-1, with D maybe TRBD2 (6 bases). Germline V gene sequence: CDR1 SGHTA, CDR2 FQGNSA. With 3 bases removed from V and 9 bases from J, the gap between germline ends came to 15 bases. The CDR3 is 14 amino acids. The CDR3, as DNA: TGTGCCAGCAGCTTCCGGGAGCTTCTGGGTGAGCAGTTCTTC. Translated: CASSFRELLGEQFF.

The V and J genes are TRBV10-2 and TRBJ2-7; 13 positions agree with TRBD2. This CDR3 comprises 16 residues. V lost 6 bases and J lost 3; bases outside the gene matches: 8. Germline CDR1 reads WSHSY; CDR2 reads SAAADI. CDR3 protein: CASSDWGLAGYYEQYF. The CDR3 DNA sequence: TGCGCCAGCAGCGATTGGGGACTAGCGGGATACTACGAGCAGTACTTC.

CDR3 residues: CASSSGTTTYNEQFF. Here the CDR3 DNA reads TGTGCCAGCAGTTCCGGGACCACAACCTACAATGAGCAGTTCTTC. The genes are TRBV5-4 and TRBJ2-1; D is perhaps TRBD1 or TRBD2 (5 bases each). The CDR3 spans 15 residues. CDR1 is SGHNT, CDR2 YYREEE, per germline (reference sequence). Trimming left V 5 bases short and J 2 bases short, with 14 bases between.

The J gene is TRBJ1-3, the V gene TRBV19; no definite D call. V was cut by 3 bases and J by 0 bases, with 6 bases left in between. CDR3 length: 14 amino acids. In germline, CDR1 is LNHDA, CDR2 SQIVND (reference sequence). CDR3 nucleotide sequence: TGTGCCAGTAGTATTTCCAACTCTGGAAACACCATATATTTT. Encoded protein: CASSISNSGNTIYF.

The chain recombines TRBV30 with TRBJ2-3; D gene ambiguous. This CDR3 is 15 amino acids long. Germline V gives CDR1 GTSNPN, CDR2 SVGIG (reference sequence). Trimming stripped 0 bases from V and 12 bases from J, with 22 bases between. The DNA for the CDR3 is TGTGCCTGGAGTGTACGAGTTTATTTGGGCAGTTCCCAGTATTTT. It codes for CAWSVRVYLGSSQYF.

The J gene is TRBJ2-5, the V gene TRBV5-1; 8 bases agree with TRBD2. CDR1 and CDR2 (germline): SGHRS, YFSETQ. CDR3 length: 16 amino acids. V lost 1 base and J lost 1; bases outside the gene matches: 6. In DNA, the CDR3 is TGCGCCAGCAGCTTGAACCCCCGGGAGGGCCAAGAGACCCAGTACTTC. The encoded protein is CASSLNPREGQETQYF.

The chain joins TRBV7-9 to TRBJ2-7, with TRBD2 as a possible D gene (5 bases). V lost 4 bases and J 3 bases, leaving 19 bases between the germline ends. The CDR3 extends over 16 amino acids. The V gene's germline CDR1 is SEHNR and CDR2 FQNEAQ (reference sequence). CDR3 sequence reads: CASSSWGAKKNYEQYF. CDR3 nucleotide sequence: TGTGCCAGCAGCTCCTGGGGAGCCAAAAAAAACTACGAGCAGTACTTC.

V and J are TRBV25-1 and TRBJ2-7; D call uncertain. The germline V gene encodes CDR1 MGHDK and CDR2 SYGVNS. CDR3 size: 14 residues. V was pared by 3 bases and J by 5 bases, with 14 bases between. Here the CDR3 reads CASSDTGQRNEQYF. The CDR3 bases are TGTGCCAGCAGTGATACGGGCCAGCGCAACGAGCAGTACTTC.

The chain links TRBV5-4 to TRBJ1-1; 7 nucleotides align to TRBD1. The V gene's germline CDR1 is SGHNT and CDR2 YYREEE (reference sequence). Trimming at V came to 3 bases and at J to 2 bases, leaving 7 bases not matched to a gene. The CDR3 is 15 amino acids. The CDR3 DNA is TGTGCCAGCAGCTGGAACAGGGGCCCTAACACTGAAGCTTTCTTT. Translation: CASSWNRGPNTEAFF. Full variable domain (rest looked up from reference TRBV5-4 and TRBJ1-1): ETGVTQSPTHLIKTRGQQVTLRCSSQSGHNTVSWYQQALGQGPQFIFQYYREEENGRGNFPPRFSGLQFPNYSSELNVNALELDDSALYLCASSWNRGPNTEAFFGQGTRLTVV.

The chain carries TRBV10-3 and TRBJ1-3; 11 bases agree with TRBD1. With 7 bases clipped from V and 2 bases from J, the junction kept 7 bases outside the gene matches. The CDR3 is made up of 16 amino acids. The germline CDR1 and CDR2 sequences are ENHRY and SYGVKD. Here the CDR3 DNA reads TGTGCCATCACCCTCGGGACAGGGGGGACTGGAAACACCATATATTTT. Its translation: CAITLGTGGTGNTIYF.

The gene calls are TRBV9 and TRBJ2-1; D is ambiguous. V was pared by 2 bases and J by 0 bases, with 6 bases between. The germline V gene has CDR1 SGDLS and CDR2 YYNGEE. This CDR3 comprises 14 residues. The CDR3: CASSVWHSYNEQFF. In nucleotides, the CDR3 is TGTGCCAGCAGCGTTTGGCACTCCTACAATGAGCAGTTCTTC. The whole variable domain, remainder taken from reference TRBV9 and TRBJ2-1, is DSGVTQTPKHLITATGQRVTLRCSPRSGDLSVYWYQQSLDQGLQFLIQYYNGEERAKGNILERFSAQQFPDLHSELNLSSLELGDSALYFCASSVWHSYNEQFFGPGTRLTVL.

This chain uses TRBV11-2 with TRBJ2-1; TRBD2 is a possible D gene (6 bases). V lost 5 bases and J 8 bases, leaving 16 bases between the germline ends. This CDR3 contains 14 residues. The germline gives CDR1 SGHAT, CDR2 FQNNGV. CDR3 nucleotides: TGTGCCAGCAGCCTTGGGCTAGCGAATGATGAGCAGTTCTTC. Translating it yields CASSLGLANDEQFF. Full variable domain (missing parts from reference TRBV11-2 and TRBJ2-1): EAGVAQSPRYKIIEKRQSVAFWCNPISGHATLYWYQQILGQGPKLLIQFQNNGVVDDSQLPKDRFSAERLKGVDSTLKIQPAKLEDSAVYLCASSLGLANDEQFFGPGTRLTVL.

The V gene is TRBV27, the J gene TRBJ2-5; TRBD2 agrees at 12 bases. The CDR3 consists of 16 residues. Germline V gene lookup returns CDR1 MNHEY and CDR2 SMNVEV (reference sequence). V was clipped by 4 bases and J by 3 bases; unmatched bases: 6. The CDR3 DNA follows: TGTGCCAGCAGTTCCCACCGGACTAGCGGGAAAGAGACCCAGTACTTC. Translation: CASSSHRTSGKETQYF.

J is TRBJ2-2 and V is TRBV5-4; D remains unclear. CDR3 size: 15 residues. V gave up 0 bases and J gave up 5 bases, with 11 bases separating them. Germline V gene data show CDR1 as SGHNT and CDR2 as YYREEE (reference sequence). The CDR3 protein is CASSLGSAGTGELFF. The CDR3 nucleotides are TGTGCCAGCAGCTTGGGGTCAGCCGGGACCGGGGAGCTGTTTTTT.

The chain combines TRBV2 with TRBJ1-3; D not certain. Deletions cut 3 bases from V and 5 bases from J, with 14 bases between. The CDR3 sequence is 15 residues long. CDR1 is SNHLY, CDR2 FYNNEI, per germline. The CDR3 protein is CASSESAPGRNTIYF. The CDR3 nucleotides read TGTGCCAGCAGTGAGAGTGCCCCAGGCCGAAACACCATATATTTT.